Included here is one TCR beta chain sequence, with context. Its antigen is not known. This sample is drawn from a study of beta chain features in type 1 diabetes. Overall study findings and caveats: Across all four CD4+ subsets, people with type 1 diabetes showed modestly shorter TCRB CDR3s.

Reverse transcription of all isolated RNA meant that expressed TCRB transcripts were sequenced. Data came from immunoSEQ multiplex PCR; TCRdb stores just in-frame clones and leaves some out. The sample lists under 200,000 clones, around 8.6% occurring once. Trimming removed 3 bases at V and 9 bases at J, with 11 bases between. CDR1 is SGHDT, CDR2 YYEEEE, per germline. The length of the CDR3 is 12 residues. The source material was central memory CD4+ T cells from blood. The rearrangement joins TRBV5-6 to TRBJ2-3; TRBD2 is a possible D gene (7 bases). The receptor comes from a woman aged 18-29 years with type 1 diabetes. This CDR3 reads CASSSGGVTQYF. In DNA, the CDR3 is TGTGCCAGCAGCTCGGGGGGCGTGACGCAGTATTTT.